A selection of T cell receptor beta chains follows, all from one sample in a study of CD8 T cells in Susac syndrome. TCRdb independently ran MiXCR on the immunoSEQ multiplex PCR reads; one entry per CDR3 protein. Counted here are 350,000 to 550,000 distinct CDR3 sequences, about 85% occurring once; the ten biggest clones make up about 0.12%. The sequenced sample consisted of CD8+ T cells from PBMCs. The receptors come from a human donor with multiple sclerosis. CDR3s include the opening cysteine and the closing phenylalanine or tryptophan. D genes are given only for firm matches. Size is omitted from some rows. Given values are once, few, many or a class for expanded clones.

clone size	V gene	D gene	J gene	CDR3 protein	CDR3 DNA
-	TRBV28	-	TRBJ1-3	CASSFFPGGSGNTIYF	TGTGCCAGCAGTTTTTTTCCTGGGGGGTCTGGAAACACCATATATTTT
-	TRBV5-4	-	TRBJ2-7	CASSLGDIPEQYF	TGTGCCAGCAGCTTGGGGGACATTCCCGAGCAGTACTTC
-	TRBV5-4	TRBD2	TRBJ2-7	CASSFIGAGAYEQYF	TGTGCCAGCAGCTTTATTGGGGCGGGAGCCTACGAGCAGTACTTC
-	TRBV12-3/TRBV12-4	-	TRBJ2-3	CASRFLASDTQYF	TGTGCCAGCAGATTCCTAGCGTCAGATACGCAGTATTTT
few	TRBV27	-	TRBJ2-7	CASSKLSGYEQYF	TGTGCCAGCAGTAAATTATCGGGCTACGAGCAGTACTTC
-	TRBV27	-	TRBJ2-7	CASSPAGTGVLEQYF	TGTGCCAGCAGTCCGGCCGGGACGGGGGTTCTCGAGCAGTACTTC
-	TRBV5-1	TRBD1	TRBJ1-2	CASSLDRQGLGYTF	TGCGCCAGCAGCTTGGACAGACAGGGACTGGGCTACACCTTC
-	TRBV10-2	-	TRBJ2-5	CASSELSLPQYF	TGCGCCAGCAGTGAGTTATCTCTCCCCCAGTACTTC
-	TRBV20-1	-	TRBJ2-3	CSARSWNRGTDTQYF	TGCAGTGCTAGAAGTTGGAATCGCGGCACAGATACGCAGTATTTT
few	TRBV11-2	TRBD1	TRBJ1-6	CASSRDSGGYNSPLHF	TGTGCCAGCAGCAGGGACAGTGGAGGGTATAATTCACCCCTCCACTTT
-	TRBV7-2	-	TRBJ2-7	CASSLEGEYSYEQYF	TGTGCCAGCAGCTTAGAGGGGGAATACTCCTACGAGCAGTACTTC
-	TRBV29-1	-	TRBJ2-3	CSVEGYLSTDTQYF	TGCAGCGTTGAGGGCTATCTGAGCACAGATACGCAGTATTTT
-	TRBV30	-	TRBJ2-1	CAWSVGGHNEQFF	TGTGCCTGGAGTGTAGGGGGGCACAATGAGCAGTTCTTC
-	TRBV11-2	-	TRBJ1-3	CASRKGSGNTIYF	TGTGCCAGCAGAAAGGGCTCTGGAAACACCATATATTTT
-	TRBV21-1	-	TRBJ1-5	CASRGDGGMVQPQHF	TGTGCCAGCAGGGGGGACGGGGGTATGGTTCAGCCCCAGCATTTT
once	TRBV2	TRBD1	TRBJ1-1	CASSDGPGQGSTEAFF	TGTGCCAGCAGTGATGGTCCTGGACAGGGGAGCACTGAAGCTTTCTTT
-	TRBV29-1	TRBD2	TRBJ2-7	CSVSLGSSGSGEQYF	TGCAGCGTTTCCCTGGGGTCTAGCGGGAGTGGCGAGCAGTACTTC
-	TRBV19	-	TRBJ1-1	CASTLGTSGSTEAFF	TGTGCCAGTACCCTCGGGACTTCCGGGAGCACTGAAGCTTTCTTT
-	TRBV2	TRBD1	TRBJ1-6	CASRHGTGVYNSPLHF	TGTGCCAGCAGACACGGGACAGGGGTCTACAATTCACCCCTCCACTTT
-	TRBV28	TRBD1	TRBJ1-5	CASSDRGEGNQPQHF	TGTGCCAGCAGTGACAGGGGCGAGGGCAATCAGCCCCAGCATTTT
few	TRBV6-2/TRBV6-3	-	TRBJ2-1	CASSYSSEQFF	TGTGCCAGCAGTTACTCGTCTGAGCAGTTCTTC
-	TRBV7-9	-	TRBJ2-3	CASSSPGTTTDTQYF	TGTGCCAGCAGCTCACCCGGGACAACCACAGATACGCAGTATTTT
-	TRBV27	TRBD2	TRBJ2-1	CASSLYIGLAGGTSYNEQFF	TGTGCCAGCAGTTTATATATTGGACTAGCGGGGGGAACTTCCTACAATGAGCAGTTCTTC
-	TRBV27	TRBD1	TRBJ2-6	CASGTGGGGANVLTF	TGTGCCAGCGGGACAGGGGGCGGTGGGGCCAACGTCCTGACTTTC
once	TRBV25-1	-	TRBJ1-1	CASSGPLGTTEAFF	TGTGCCAGCAGTGGCCCCCTGGGGACCACTGAAGCTTTCTTT
-	TRBV2	-	TRBJ2-7	CASTRGYEQYF	TGTGCCAGCACAAGGGGCTACGAGCAGTACTTC
-	TRBV2	TRBD1	TRBJ1-5	CASSLSKFGTADNQPQHF	TGTGCCAGCAGTCTGAGCAAATTTGGGACAGCCGACAATCAGCCCCAGCATTTT
-	TRBV29-1	-	TRBJ2-3	CSVFFTDTQYF	TGCAGCGTTTTTTTCACAGATACGCAGTATTTT
-	TRBV6-5	TRBD2	TRBJ2-1	CASSLTLAGSYNEQFF	TGTGCCAGCAGTTTAACCCTAGCGGGCTCCTACAATGAGCAGTTCTTC
-	TRBV16	-	TRBJ2-3	CASSQRWAGELSDTQYF	TGTGCCAGCAGCCAACGGTGGGCAGGGGAACTTTCAGATACGCAGTATTTT
once	TRBV5-1	TRBD1	TRBJ1-1	CATRTGGNTEAFF	TGCGCCACAAGGACAGGGGGGAACACTGAAGCTTTCTTT
once	TRBV2	TRBD2	TRBJ2-7	CASSDRGGAYEQYF	TGTGCCAGCAGTGATCGCGGGGGGGCCTACGAGCAGTACTTC
-	TRBV2	-	TRBJ1-5	CASSTGRLNQPQHF	TGTGCCAGCAGCACTGGACGGCTCAATCAGCCCCAGCATTTT
-	TRBV12-3/TRBV12-4	TRBD1	TRBJ1-2	CASSLTGITDDPYGYTF	TGTGCCAGCAGCCTGACAGGGATTACCGATGACCCTTATGGCTACACCTTC
-	TRBV4-1	TRBD1	TRBJ2-1	CASSQPKAGGVKSYNEQFF	TGCGCCAGCAGCCAACCGAAAGCAGGGGGCGTTAAATCCTACAATGAGCAGTTCTTC
few	TRBV7-2	-	TRBJ1-2	CASSLSGGAANYGYTF	TGTGCCAGCAGCTTAAGTGGTGGGGCGGCTAACTATGGCTACACCTTC
once	TRBV6-5	TRBD2	TRBJ2-2	CASSYGLAANTGELFF	TGTGCCAGCAGTTACGGTCTAGCGGCGAACACCGGGGAGCTGTTTTTT
-	TRBV27	-	TRBJ1-1	CASSTLPQAEAFF	TGTGCCAGCAGCACCCTACCTCAGGCTGAAGCTTTCTTT
-	TRBV6-1	TRBD1	TRBJ2-1	CASSNRPDRGFYNEQFF	TGTGCCAGCAGCAACCGGCCCGACAGGGGGTTTTACAATGAGCAGTTCTTC
once	TRBV5-6	TRBD2	TRBJ2-1	CASSSWSGAEQFF	TGTGCCAGCAGCTCCTGGAGCGGGGCTGAGCAGTTCTTC
few	TRBV6-5	-	TRBJ1-6	CASSSGPYNSPLHF	TGTGCCAGCAGTTCCGGCCCCTATAATTCACCCCTCCACTTT
-	TRBV7-8	TRBD1	TRBJ2-1	CATQTGISSYNEQFF	TGTGCCACCCAGACAGGGATCAGCTCCTACAATGAGCAGTTCTTC
-	TRBV29-1	-	TRBJ2-7	CSVRDTSSYEQYF	TGCAGCGTCAGGGACACTAGCTCCTACGAGCAGTACTTC
-	TRBV18	TRBD1	TRBJ2-1	CASSRQGPQFF	TGTGCCAGCTCAAGACAGGGTCCGCAGTTCTTC
-	TRBV7-8	TRBD1	TRBJ1-1	CASSLGRTGEAFF	TGTGCCAGCAGCTTAGGTCGGACAGGGGAAGCTTTCTTT
-	TRBV27	-	TRBJ2-7	CASSLSRSYYEQYF	TGTGCCAGCAGTTTATCGAGGAGTTACTACGAGCAGTACTTC